What follows are 13 T cell receptor beta chains derived from one specimen sequenced in a study of control samples from healthy donors and cancer patients. TCRdb keeps only in-frame clones here, not all; method: immunoSEQ multiplex PCR. The table lists roughly 63,000 clones, nearly 90% of them singletons, with roughly 5.6% in the top ten. Sequences were obtained from PBMCs. Receptors were obtained from a man between 60 and 75 years old with colorectal cancer.

The chain combines TRBV6-5 with TRBJ1-2; D is ambiguous. This CDR3 comprises 13 residues. Trimming shortened V by 6 bases and J by 9 bases, and 17 bases separated the two germline ends. Germline V CDR1 and CDR2: MNHEY, SVGAGI. CDR3 nucleotides: TGTGCCAGCAGAACACCCTCGGGGAGACGCTACACCTTC. This encodes CASRTPSGRRYTF.

J is TRBJ2-2 and V is TRBV4-3; 8 nucleotides line up with TRBD1. CDR1 and CDR2 (germline): LGHNA, YSLEER. The CDR3 has 15 residues. The V segment lost 4 bases and the J segment 6 bases; nucleotides outside the gene matches: 7. The chain's CDR3 is CASSLRTGRPGELFF. The CDR3 DNA is TGCGCCAGCAGCCTTAGGACAGGGCGTCCCGGGGAGCTGTTTTTT.

This clone was seen just once. The rearrangement links TRBV5-6 to TRBJ2-5; 10 bases line up with TRBD1. Germline V gene lookup returns CDR1 SGHDT and CDR2 YYEEEE. The J segment lost 9 bases and the V segment lost 2 bases, leaving 13 bases of the junction unmatched. The length of the CDR3 is 16 residues. DNA for the CDR3: TGTGCCAGCAGCTTTACCCCGGCCGGGACAGGGGCCGCCCAGTACTTC. Its translation is CASSFTPAGTGAAQYF.

This clone was observed a handful of times. The V and J genes are TRBV30 and TRBJ2-2; D tentatively reads TRBD1 or TRBD2 (5 bases each). The V end was cut by 4 bases, the J end by 6 bases, with 15 bases between. This CDR3 comprises 14 residues. Germline V CDR1 and CDR2: GTSNPN, SVGIG (reference sequence). The chain's CDR3 is CAWTSGTHAGELFF. DNA for the CDR3: TGTGCCTGGACCTCCGGGACCCACGCCGGGGAGCTGTTTTTT.

The chain has TRBV7-9 and TRBJ2-5, with a possible D match to TRBD2 (6 bases). The CDR3 runs to 15 residues. The V gene's germline CDR1 is SEHNR and CDR2 FQNEAQ (reference sequence). V was trimmed by 0 bases and J by 6 bases, leaving 14 bases between them. This CDR3 reads CASSLAGGGEKTQYF. CDR3 DNA sequence: TGTGCCAGCAGCTTAGCCGGGGGAGGTGAAAAGACCCAGTACTTC.

The rearrangement links TRBV6-6 to TRBJ2-3, with D unresolved. Trimming took 8 bases from V and 5 from J, leaving 8 bases between them. Germline CDR1 and CDR2: MNHNY and SVGAGI (reference sequence). The CDR3 extends over 11 amino acids. The CDR3: CASESRDTQYF. The CDR3 coding sequence is TGTGCCAGCGAGTCAAGAGATACGCAGTATTTT.

With respect to this clone: This sample includes further DNA sequences coding for the same CDR3. The chain recombines TRBV15 with TRBJ1-2, with D perhaps TRBD1 (5 bases). CDR3 size: 13 residues. Trimming pared 0 bases from V and 8 bases from J, leaving 10 bases between. Germline assignment: CDR1 LNHNV and CDR2 YYDKDF (reference sequence). The CDR3: CATSREGVGGYTF. In DNA form, the CDR3 reads TGTGCCACCAGCAGAGAGGGGGTGGGGGGCTACACCTTC.

The J gene is TRBJ1-6, the V gene TRBV27, with a possible D match to TRBD1 (5 bases). V was trimmed by 3 bases and J by 7 bases, leaving 19 bases between them. Germline V gives CDR1 MNHEY, CDR2 SMNVEV (reference sequence). CDR3 length: 17 residues. The CDR3 loop is CASSFGGGSKLNSPLHF. The CDR3, as DNA: TGTGCCAGCAGTTTCGGGGGAGGGTCTAAACTAAATTCACCCCTCCACTTT.

A single count supports this clone. The chain has TRBV27 and TRBJ2-7, with D possibly being TRBD1 (6 bases). CDR1 MNHEY and CDR2 SMNVEV come from the germline V gene (reference sequence). Trimming left V 3 bases short and J 1 base short, with 7 bases between. The CDR3 runs to 13 residues. This chain's CDR3 is CASSFQGSYEQYF. The CDR3 coding sequence is TGTGCCAGCAGTTTTCAGGGGTCCTACGAGCAGTACTTC.

Remarks on this clone: Other DNA sequences of this sample code for an identical CDR3. The rearrangement joins TRBV30 to TRBJ2-5; 10 bases agree with TRBD1. The germline gives CDR1 GTSNPN, CDR2 SVGIG (reference sequence). The CDR3 has 15 residues. The trim removed 2 bases at V and 7 bases at J, leaving 10 bases unmatched. The CDR3 coding sequence is TGTGCCTGGAGTCGGGCGGGACAGGGGACGGGGACCCAGTACTTC. Protein sequence: CAWSRAGQGTGTQYF. The whole variable domain, filled in from reference TRBV30 and TRBJ2-5, reads SQTIHQWPATLVQPVGSPLSLECTVEGTSNPNLYWYRQAAGRGLQLLFYSVGIGQISSEVPQNLSASRPQDRQFILSSKKLLLSDSGFYLCAWSRAGQGTGTQYFGPGTRLLVL.

This clone was counted a single time. The V gene is TRBV5-4, the J gene TRBJ1-1; a possible D gene is TRBD1 (5 bases). The CDR3 is 13 amino acids. Germline V lookup: CDR1 SGHNT, CDR2 YYREEE (reference sequence). Trimming took 4 bases from V and 3 from J, leaving 10 bases between them. The CDR3 spells CASSTSGHTEAFF. The CDR3 nucleotides read TGTGCCAGCAGCACCTCAGGGCACACTGAAGCTTTCTTT.

The chain recombines TRBV20-1 with TRBJ2-1; D ambiguous. The CDR3 extends over 14 amino acids. The V gene's germline CDR1 is DFQATT and CDR2 SNEGSKA (reference sequence). Trimming cost V 3 bases and J 4 bases, with 13 bases left between them. CDR3 residues: CSASIETAYNEQFF. For the CDR3, the DNA is TGCAGTGCTAGTATCGAGACCGCTTACAATGAGCAGTTCTTC.

J is TRBJ2-6 and V is TRBV28; D might be TRBD1 (5 bases). The CDR3 is 13 amino acids. V shed 8 bases and J shed 4 bases, with 9 bases lying between them. Germline CDR1 reads MDHEN; CDR2 reads SYDVKM. This CDR3 reads CASDSSGANVLTF. The CDR3 region has the DNA TGTGCCAGCGACAGCTCCGGGGCCAACGTCCTGACTTTC.